This TCR beta chain was found in a study of tumor-infiltrating lymphocytes in primary liver carcinoma. As for the study in general: Sample counts of productive TCRbeta reads spanned roughly 3.65 to 8 million; these counts were similar across tissue types.

Study results and caveats: There was no comparison of CD4+ and CD8+ repertoires, as samples were bulk unsorted. The top-250-clone fraction was significantly higher in tumors than in blood (p = 0.039).

As regards this clonotype: The antigen is undetermined. This may be a read error, as it is one base from a much larger clone. The conserved closing phenylalanine or tryptophan is absent in this CDR3, likely reflecting a read error.

A primer in the constant region served to generate TCR beta cDNA from roughly 520 ng of total RNA. Sequencing libraries for TCR beta derived from three nested multiplex PCR rounds that used slightly modified ARM-PCR. Rounds one and two of PCR, each of roughly 10 cycles, were primed with TRBV1-TRBV30 forward primers and a C-beta reverse primer. Using its own MiXCR run on the multiplex PCR reads, TCRdb lists one record per CDR3 protein. The repertoire consists of about 310,000 distinct CDR3 sequences, with over 55% occurring once and the leading ten covering roughly 8.9%. Germline DNA was also extracted, and blood RNA was taken from unsorted whole blood. Collected before surgery were 3 to 4 milliliters of peripheral blood. This CDR3 spans 14 amino acids. Trimming took 6 bases from V and 8 from J; bases not matched to a gene: 12.

The receptor was isolated from a man aged 40-49 years with primary liver carcinoma and hepatitis B virus infection. The chain employs TRBV12-3 or TRBV12-4 and TRBJ1-2; TRBD1 matches at 7 bases. Input material: peripheral blood. The CDR3 DNA reads as TGTGCCAGCAGACCCCCTGACAGGGAGAAAGGCTACACCTCC. Protein: CASRPPDREKGYTS.